This T cell receptor beta chain was observed in a study of blood T cell repertoires in COVID-19. CDR1 and CDR2 from the germline V gene are SGHTA and FQGNSA. After removal of 1 base from V and 3 bases from J, the junction contained 10 bases not matched to a gene. CDR3 length: 18 residues. Method: immunoSEQ multiplex PCR; TCRdb's copy keeps in-frame clones and lacks some. Of approximately 92,000 clones in the sample, 82% were seen once. This chain joins TRBV7-2 and TRBJ2-7; 12 bases fit TRBD2. Sequencing used peripheral blood. The sequence derives from a man older than 75 with acute or convalescent COVID-19. As DNA, the CDR3 is TGTGCCAGCAGCTTAGTGCGGACTAGCGGGACCGGGAGCTACGAGCAGTACTTC. This gives the protein CASSLVRTSGTGSYEQYF.